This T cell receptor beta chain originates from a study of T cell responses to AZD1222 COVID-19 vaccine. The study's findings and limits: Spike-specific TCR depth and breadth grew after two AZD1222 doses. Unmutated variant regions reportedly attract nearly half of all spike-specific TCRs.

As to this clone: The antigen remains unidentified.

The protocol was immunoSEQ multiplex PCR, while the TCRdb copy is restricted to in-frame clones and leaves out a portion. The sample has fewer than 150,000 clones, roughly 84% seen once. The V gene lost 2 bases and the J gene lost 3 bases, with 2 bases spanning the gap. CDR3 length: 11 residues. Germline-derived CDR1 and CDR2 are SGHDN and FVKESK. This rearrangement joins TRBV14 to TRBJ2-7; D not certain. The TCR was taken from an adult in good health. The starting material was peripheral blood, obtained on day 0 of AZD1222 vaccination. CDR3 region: CASSQLYEQYF. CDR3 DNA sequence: TGTGCCAGCAGCCAACTCTACGAGCAGTACTTC.